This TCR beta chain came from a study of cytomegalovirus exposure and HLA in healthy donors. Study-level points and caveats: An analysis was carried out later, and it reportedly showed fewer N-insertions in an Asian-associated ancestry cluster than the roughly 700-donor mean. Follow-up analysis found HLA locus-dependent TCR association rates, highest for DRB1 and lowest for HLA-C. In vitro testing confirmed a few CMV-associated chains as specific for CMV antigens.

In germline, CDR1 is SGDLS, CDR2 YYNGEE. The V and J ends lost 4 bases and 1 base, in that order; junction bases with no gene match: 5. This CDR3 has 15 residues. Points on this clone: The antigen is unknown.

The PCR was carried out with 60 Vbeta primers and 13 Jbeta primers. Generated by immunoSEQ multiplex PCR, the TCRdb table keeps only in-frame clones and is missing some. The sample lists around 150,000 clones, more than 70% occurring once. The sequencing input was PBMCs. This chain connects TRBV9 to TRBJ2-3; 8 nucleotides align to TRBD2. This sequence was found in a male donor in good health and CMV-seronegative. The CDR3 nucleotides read TGTGCCAGCAGCCCGGGGGGGGGAGGCACAGATACGCAGTATTTT. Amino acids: CASSPGGGGTDTQYF.